Following are 5 T cell receptor beta chains from one sample sequenced in a study of cytomegalovirus exposure and HLA in healthy donors. The PCR made use of 60 Vbeta and 13 Jbeta primers. Here immunoSEQ multiplex PCR was the method, and the copy in TCRdb shows in-frame clones only, minus some. Altogether over 100,000 clones are present, 60% to 80% being singletons, with the ten largest covering approximately 6.3%. Specimen: PBMCs. Receptor source: a man aged 55 to 70 in good health and CMV-seropositive.

The CDR3 loop reads CASSLSTGNYEQYF. CDR3 coding DNA: TGTGCCAGCAGCCTGAGTACAGGGAACTACGAGCAGTACTTC. This chain uses TRBV7-6 with TRBJ2-7, with a weak D call TRBD1 (6 bases). The ends were cut back, 5 bases at V and 3 bases at J, with 14 bases in the middle. CDR3 length: 14 residues. The germline V gene has CDR1 SGHVS and CDR2 FNYEAQ.

This clone was found once. This sequence joins TRBV6-5 and TRBJ2-7; D perhaps matches TRBD2 (6 bases). This CDR3 has 14 amino acids. Trimming cost V 0 bases and J 2 bases, with 8 bases left between them. From germline, CDR1 is MNHEY and CDR2 SVGAGI. As DNA, the CDR3 is TGTGCCAGCAGTTACTCCGGGAGAACCTACGAGCAGTACTTC. Residues: CASSYSGRTYEQYF.

V gene TRBV5-1 combines with J gene TRBJ2-7, with 7 bases identical to TRBD1. Trimming cost V 4 bases and J 2 bases; bases outside gene matches: 15. CDR1 and CDR2 (germline): SGHRS, YFSETQ. CDR3 length: 17 amino acids. CDR3 DNA sequence: TGCGCCAGCAGCGTGGCTAAGATCCGGGACAGAGCCTACGAGCAGTACTTC. It is translated as CASSVAKIRDRAYEQYF.

This clone occurred once. The chain recombines TRBV27 with TRBJ1-1; the D gene is possibly TRBD1 (6 bases). Germline V CDR1 and CDR2: MNHEY, SMNVEV (reference sequence). Trimming took 8 bases from V and 4 from J, leaving 20 bases between them. The CDR3 is 15 residues long. The CDR3 loop reads CASVPLRGELTEAFF. In nucleotides, the CDR3 is TGTGCCAGCGTGCCCCTCAGGGGCGAGCTCACTGAAGCTTTCTTT.

The V gene is TRBV4-2, the J gene TRBJ2-5; TRBD2 agrees at 7 bases. Germline trimming cut 1 base from V and 5 bases from J; bases unmatched to any gene: 7. The CDR3 is 15 residues long. Looked up from germline, CDR1 is LGHNA and CDR2 is YNFKEQ. Written as DNA, the CDR3 is TGTGCCAGCAGCCAAGTGGGAGGGGCCCGGGAGACCCAGTACTTC. Protein: CASSQVGGARETQYF.